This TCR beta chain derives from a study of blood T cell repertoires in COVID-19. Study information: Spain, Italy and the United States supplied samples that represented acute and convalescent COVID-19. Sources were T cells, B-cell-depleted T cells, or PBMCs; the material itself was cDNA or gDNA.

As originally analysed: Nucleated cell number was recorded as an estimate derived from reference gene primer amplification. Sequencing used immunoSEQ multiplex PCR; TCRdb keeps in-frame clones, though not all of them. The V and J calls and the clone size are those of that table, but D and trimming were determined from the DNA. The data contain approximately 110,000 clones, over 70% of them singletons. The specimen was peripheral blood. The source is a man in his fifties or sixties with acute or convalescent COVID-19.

The DNA for the CDR3 is TGTGCCAGCAGCAAACAGAGCACAGATACGCAGTATTTT. Its protein product is CASSKQSTDTQYF. The chain employs TRBV11-1 and TRBJ2-3; D uncertain. From germline, CDR1 is SGHAT and CDR2 FQDESV (reference sequence). The length of the CDR3 is 13 residues. V lost 5 bases, J lost 0 bases, and 6 bases lay in between.